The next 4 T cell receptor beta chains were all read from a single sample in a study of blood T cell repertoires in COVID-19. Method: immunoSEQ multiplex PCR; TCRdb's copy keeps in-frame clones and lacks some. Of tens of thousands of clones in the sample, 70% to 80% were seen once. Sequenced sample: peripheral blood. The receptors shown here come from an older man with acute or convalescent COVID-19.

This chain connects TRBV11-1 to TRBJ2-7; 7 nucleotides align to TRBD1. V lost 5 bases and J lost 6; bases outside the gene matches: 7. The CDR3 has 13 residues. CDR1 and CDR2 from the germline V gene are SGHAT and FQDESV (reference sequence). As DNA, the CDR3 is TGTGCCAGCAGCCTCGACAGGGCCTCCGAGCAGTACTTC. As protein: CASSLDRASEQYF.

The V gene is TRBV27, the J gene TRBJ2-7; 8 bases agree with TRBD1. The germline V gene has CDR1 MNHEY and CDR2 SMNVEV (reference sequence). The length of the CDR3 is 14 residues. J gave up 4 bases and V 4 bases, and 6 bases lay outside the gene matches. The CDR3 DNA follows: TGTGCCAGCAGTTCCTCTGACAGGGGTTACGAGCAGTACTTC. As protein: CASSSSDRGYEQYF.

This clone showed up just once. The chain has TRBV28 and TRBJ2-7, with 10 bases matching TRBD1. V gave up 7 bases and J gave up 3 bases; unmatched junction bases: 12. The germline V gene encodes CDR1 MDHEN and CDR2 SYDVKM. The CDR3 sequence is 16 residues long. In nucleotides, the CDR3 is TGTGCCAGCACCCAGGGCGGGACAGGGGACTTCTACGAGCAGTACTTC. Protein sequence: CASTQGGTGDFYEQYF.

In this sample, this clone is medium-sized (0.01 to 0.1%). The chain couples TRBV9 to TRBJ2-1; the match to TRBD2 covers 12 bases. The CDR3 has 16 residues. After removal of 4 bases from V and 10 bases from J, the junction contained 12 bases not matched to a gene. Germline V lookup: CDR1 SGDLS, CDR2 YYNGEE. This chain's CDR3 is CASSQPGTSGLGEQFF. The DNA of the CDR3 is TGTGCCAGCAGCCAGCCCGGGACTAGCGGGTTGGGCGAGCAGTTCTTC.